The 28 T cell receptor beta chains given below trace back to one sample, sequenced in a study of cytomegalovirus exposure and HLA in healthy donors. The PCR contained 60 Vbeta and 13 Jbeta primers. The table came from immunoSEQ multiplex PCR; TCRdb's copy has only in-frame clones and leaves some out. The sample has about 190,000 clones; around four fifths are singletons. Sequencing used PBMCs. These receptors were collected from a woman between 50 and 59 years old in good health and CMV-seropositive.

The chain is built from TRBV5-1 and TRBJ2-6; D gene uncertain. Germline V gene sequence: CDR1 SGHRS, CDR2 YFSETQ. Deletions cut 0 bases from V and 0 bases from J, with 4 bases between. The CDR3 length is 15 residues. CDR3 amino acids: CASSLGHSGANVLTF. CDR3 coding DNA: TGCGCCAGCAGCTTGGGTCACTCTGGGGCCAACGTCCTGACTTTC.

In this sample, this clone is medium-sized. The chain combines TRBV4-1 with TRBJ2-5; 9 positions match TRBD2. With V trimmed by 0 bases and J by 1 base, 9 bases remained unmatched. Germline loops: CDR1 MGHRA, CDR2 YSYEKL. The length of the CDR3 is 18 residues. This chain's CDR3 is CASSQDFVSGGSQETQYF. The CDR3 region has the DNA TGCGCCAGCAGCCAAGATTTCGTCAGCGGGGGGTCCCAAGAGACCCAGTACTTC.

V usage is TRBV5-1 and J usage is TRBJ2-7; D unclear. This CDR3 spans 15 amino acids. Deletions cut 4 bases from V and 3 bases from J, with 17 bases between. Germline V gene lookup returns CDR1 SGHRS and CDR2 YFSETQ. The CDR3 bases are TGCGCCAGCAGCGCCCTCGGTGTTTCTGGCTACGAGCAGTACTTC. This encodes CASSALGVSGYEQYF.

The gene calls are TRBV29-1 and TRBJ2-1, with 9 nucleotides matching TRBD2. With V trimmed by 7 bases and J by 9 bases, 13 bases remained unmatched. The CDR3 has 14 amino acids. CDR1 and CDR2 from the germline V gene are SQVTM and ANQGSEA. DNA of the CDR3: TGCAGCGGGCTGTCGCGGGGGGGCCGCAGTGAGCAGTTCTTC. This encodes CSGLSRGGRSEQFF.

CDR3 loop: CASSYGRASTEAFF. DNA for the CDR3: TGTGCCAGCAGTTACGGGCGCGCCTCCACTGAAGCTTTCTTT. J is TRBJ1-1 and V is TRBV6-6; the D is unclear. V dropped 2 bases and J dropped 4 bases, with 11 bases sitting between them. CDR1 and CDR2 from the germline V gene are MNHNY and SVGAGI (reference sequence). The CDR3 covers 14 residues.

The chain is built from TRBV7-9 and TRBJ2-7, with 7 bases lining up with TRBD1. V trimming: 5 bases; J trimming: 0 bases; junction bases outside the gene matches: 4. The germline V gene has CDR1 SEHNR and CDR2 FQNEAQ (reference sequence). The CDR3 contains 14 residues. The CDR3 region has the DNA TGTGCCAGCAGCACGACAGGGTCCTCCTACGAGCAGTACTTC. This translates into CASSTTGSSYEQYF.

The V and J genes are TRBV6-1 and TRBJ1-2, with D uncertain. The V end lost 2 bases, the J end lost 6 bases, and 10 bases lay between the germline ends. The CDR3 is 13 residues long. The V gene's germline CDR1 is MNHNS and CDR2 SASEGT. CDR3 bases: TGTGCCAGCAGTGAAACCCCAGCGAATGGCTACACCTTC. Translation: CASSETPANGYTF.

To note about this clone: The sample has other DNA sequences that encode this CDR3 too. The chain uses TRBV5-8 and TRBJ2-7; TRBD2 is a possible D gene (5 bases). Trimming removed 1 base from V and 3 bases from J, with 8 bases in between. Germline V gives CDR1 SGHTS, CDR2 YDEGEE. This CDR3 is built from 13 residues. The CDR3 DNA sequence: TGTGCCAGCAGCTTGTCGGGGTTCTACGAGCAGTACTTC. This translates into CASSLSGFYEQYF.

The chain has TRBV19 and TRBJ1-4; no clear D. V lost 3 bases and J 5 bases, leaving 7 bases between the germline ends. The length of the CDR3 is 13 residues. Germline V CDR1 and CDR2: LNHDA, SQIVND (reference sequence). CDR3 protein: CASSILLNEKLFF. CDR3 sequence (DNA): TGTGCCAGTAGTATTTTATTAAATGAAAAACTGTTTTTT.

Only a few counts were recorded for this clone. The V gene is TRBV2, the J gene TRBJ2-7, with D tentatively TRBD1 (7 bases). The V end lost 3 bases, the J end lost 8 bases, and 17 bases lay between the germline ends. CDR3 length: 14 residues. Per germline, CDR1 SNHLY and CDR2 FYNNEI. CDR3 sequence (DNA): TGTGCCAGCAGTGAGCGGGACAGCTTTACTAAGCAGTACTTC. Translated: CASSERDSFTKQYF.

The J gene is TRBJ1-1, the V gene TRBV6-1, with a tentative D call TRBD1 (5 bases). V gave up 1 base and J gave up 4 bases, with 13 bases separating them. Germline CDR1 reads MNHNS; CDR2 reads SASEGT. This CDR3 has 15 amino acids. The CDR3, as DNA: TGTGCCAGCAGTGAAGTTTCCAGGGTAGGCACTGAAGCTTTCTTT. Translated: CASSEVSRVGTEAFF.

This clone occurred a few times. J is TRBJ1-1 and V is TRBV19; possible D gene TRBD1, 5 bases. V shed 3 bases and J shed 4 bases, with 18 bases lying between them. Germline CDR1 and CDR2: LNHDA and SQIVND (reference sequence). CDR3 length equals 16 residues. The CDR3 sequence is CASSIEDTPGGTEAFF. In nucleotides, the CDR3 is TGTGCCAGTAGTATCGAGGACACCCCAGGCGGCACTGAAGCTTTCTTT. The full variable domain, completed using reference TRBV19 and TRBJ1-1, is DGGITQSPKYLFRKEGQNVTLSCEQNLNHDAMYWYRQDPGQGLRLIYYSQIVNDFQKGDIAEGYSVSREKKESFPLTVTSAQKNPTAFYLCASSIEDTPGGTEAFFGQGTRLTVV.

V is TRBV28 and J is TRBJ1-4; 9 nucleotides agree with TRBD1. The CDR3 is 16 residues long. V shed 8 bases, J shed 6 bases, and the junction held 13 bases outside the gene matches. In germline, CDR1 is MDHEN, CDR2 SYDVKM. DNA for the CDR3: TGTGCCAGCGGCCCCTCTGGACAGGGGCTGTATGAAAAACTGTTTTTT. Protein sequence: CASGPSGQGLYEKLFF.

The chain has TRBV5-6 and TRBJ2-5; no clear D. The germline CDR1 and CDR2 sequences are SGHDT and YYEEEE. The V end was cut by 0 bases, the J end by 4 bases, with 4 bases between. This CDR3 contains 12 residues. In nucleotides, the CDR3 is TGTGCCAGCAGCTTGGCTTCAGAGACCCAGTACTTC. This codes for CASSLASETQYF.

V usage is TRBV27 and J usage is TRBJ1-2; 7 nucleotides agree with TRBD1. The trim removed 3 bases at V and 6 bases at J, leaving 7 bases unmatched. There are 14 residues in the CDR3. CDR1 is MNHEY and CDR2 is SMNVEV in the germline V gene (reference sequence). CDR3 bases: TGTGCCAGCAGTTTTACAGGGGCCCCCAATGGCTACACCTTC. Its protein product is CASSFTGAPNGYTF.

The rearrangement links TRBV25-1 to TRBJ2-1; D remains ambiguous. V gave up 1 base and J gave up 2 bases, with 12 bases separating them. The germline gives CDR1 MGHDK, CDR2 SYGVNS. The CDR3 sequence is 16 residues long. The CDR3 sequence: CASSEWRSGPYNEQFF. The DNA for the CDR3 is TGTGCCAGCAGTGAATGGAGAAGTGGTCCCTACAATGAGCAGTTCTTC.

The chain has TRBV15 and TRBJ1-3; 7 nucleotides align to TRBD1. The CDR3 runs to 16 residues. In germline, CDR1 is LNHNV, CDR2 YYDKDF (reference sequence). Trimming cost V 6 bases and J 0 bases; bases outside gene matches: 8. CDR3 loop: CATRSPGTASGNTIYF. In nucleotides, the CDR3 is TGTGCCACCAGGTCTCCGGGGACAGCCTCTGGAAACACCATATATTTT.

Written as DNA, the CDR3 is TGTGCCAGCAGTGCTCTAGCGGGGGCGGAGACCCAGTACTTC. Residues: CASSALAGAETQYF. The chain recombines TRBV2 with TRBJ2-5; 10 nucleotides agree with TRBD2. J gave up 5 bases and V 4 bases, and 4 bases lay outside the gene matches. The germline V gene encodes CDR1 SNHLY and CDR2 FYNNEI. This CDR3 is 14 amino acids long.

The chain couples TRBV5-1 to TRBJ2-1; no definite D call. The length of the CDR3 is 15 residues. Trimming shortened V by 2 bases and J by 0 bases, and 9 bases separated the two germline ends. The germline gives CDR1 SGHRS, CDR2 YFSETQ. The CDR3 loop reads CASSLSWSSYNEQFF. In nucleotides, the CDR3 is TGCGCCAGCAGCTTATCATGGAGCTCCTACAATGAGCAGTTCTTC.

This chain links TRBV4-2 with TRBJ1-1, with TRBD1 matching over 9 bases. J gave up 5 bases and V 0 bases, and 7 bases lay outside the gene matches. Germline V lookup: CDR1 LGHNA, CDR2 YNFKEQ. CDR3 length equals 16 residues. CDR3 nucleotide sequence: TGTGCCAGCAGCCAAGATGGGGGACAGGGACGAACTGAAGCTTTCTTT. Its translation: CASSQDGGQGRTEAFF.

The CDR3 loop is CASSLTSGGAISSYNEQFF. CDR3 DNA sequence: TGTGCCAGCAGCCTGACTAGCGGGGGCGCTATAAGCTCCTACAATGAGCAGTTCTTC. The chain carries TRBV5-6 and TRBJ2-1; the match to TRBD2 covers 12 bases. This CDR3 is 19 amino acids long. Germline V CDR1 and CDR2: SGHDT, YYEEEE. V trimming: 4 bases; J trimming: 0 bases; junction bases outside the gene matches: 11.

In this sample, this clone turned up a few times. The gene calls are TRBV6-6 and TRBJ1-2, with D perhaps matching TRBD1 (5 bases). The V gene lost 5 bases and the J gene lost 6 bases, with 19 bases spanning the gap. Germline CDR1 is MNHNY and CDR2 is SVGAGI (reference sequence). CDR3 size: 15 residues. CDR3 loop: CASSRQKGAANGYTF. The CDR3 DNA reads TGTGCCAGCAGTCGGCAGAAAGGGGCAGCGAATGGCTACACCTTC.

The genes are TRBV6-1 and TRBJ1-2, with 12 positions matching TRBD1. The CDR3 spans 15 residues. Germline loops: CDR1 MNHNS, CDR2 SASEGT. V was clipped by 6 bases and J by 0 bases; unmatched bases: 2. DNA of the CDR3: TGTGCCAGCAGGGGACAGGGGGCGTCTAACTATGGCTACACCTTC. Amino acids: CASRGQGASNYGYTF.

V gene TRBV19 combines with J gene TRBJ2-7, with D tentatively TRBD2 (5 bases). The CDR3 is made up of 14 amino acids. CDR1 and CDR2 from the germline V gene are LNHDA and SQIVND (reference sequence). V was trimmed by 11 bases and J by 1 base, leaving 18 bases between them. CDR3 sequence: CASSGGEYSYEQYF. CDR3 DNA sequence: TGTGCCTCCAGCGGCGGAGAATATTCCTACGAGCAGTACTTC.

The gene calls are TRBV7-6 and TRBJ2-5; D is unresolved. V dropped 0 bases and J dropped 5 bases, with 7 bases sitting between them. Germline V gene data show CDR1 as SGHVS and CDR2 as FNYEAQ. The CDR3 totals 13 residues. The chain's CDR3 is CASSLAQVETQYF. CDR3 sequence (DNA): TGTGCCAGCAGCTTAGCGCAGGTGGAGACCCAGTACTTC. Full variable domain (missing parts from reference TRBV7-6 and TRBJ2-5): GAGVSQSPRYKVTKRGQDVALRCDPISGHVSLYWYRQALGQGPEFLTYFNYEAQQDKSGLPNDRFSAERPEGSISTLTIQRTEQRDSAMYRCASSLAQVETQYFGPGTRLLVL.

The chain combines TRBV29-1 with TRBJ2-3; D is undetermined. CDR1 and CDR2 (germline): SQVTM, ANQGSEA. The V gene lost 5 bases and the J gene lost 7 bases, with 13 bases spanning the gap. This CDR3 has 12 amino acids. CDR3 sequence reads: CSVRRGGNTQYF. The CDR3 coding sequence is TGCAGCGTTAGGCGAGGTGGCAATACGCAGTATTTT.

The CDR3 region has the DNA TGTGCCAGCAGCTGGAGAACGGCCAAAGAGTATGGCTACACCTTC. Translating gives CASSWRTAKEYGYTF. This chain links TRBV11-2 with TRBJ1-2, with D hard to call. The V end was cut by 4 bases, the J end by 5 bases, with 17 bases between. The CDR3 totals 15 residues. Germline V gene sequence: CDR1 SGHAT, CDR2 FQNNGV.

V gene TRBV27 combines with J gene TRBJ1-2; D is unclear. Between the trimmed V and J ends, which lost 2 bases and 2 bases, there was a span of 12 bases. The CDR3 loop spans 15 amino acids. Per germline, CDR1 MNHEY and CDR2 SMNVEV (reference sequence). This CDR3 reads CASSLRGGGNYGYTF. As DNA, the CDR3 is TGTGCCAGCAGTTTACGGGGTGGAGGGAACTATGGCTACACCTTC.